This T cell receptor (beta chain) derives from a study of radiation and T cells in renal cell carcinoma. Repertoires were generated with immunoSEQ multiplex PCR, while TCRdb's copy carries only in-frame clones and drops some. The table lists 150,000 or so clones, 88% of them singletons. This CDR3 is 13 amino acids long. On this clone itself: Its target is unknown.

General study results and limits: No pretreatment tumor biopsies were available for baseline clonotypes. Top tumor clonotypes rose in blood 2 weeks post-radiation, then contracted.

Sample time point: blood 4 weeks post-SBRT, at nephrectomy. Treatment defined: 15 Gy SBRT to primary tumor, nephrectomy 4 weeks later. Nephrectomy followed 15 Gy stereotactic body radiation by 4 weeks. The tumor was a clear cell renal cell carcinoma. This specimen was blood, taken from a patient whose treatment included radiotherapy and nephrectomy. The V gene is TRBV21-1, the J gene TRBJ2-5. TRBV21-1 is shown as a pseudogene. This sequence was found in a woman aged 50 to 65 with renal cell carcinoma. The CDR3 sequence: CASGWAEQETQYF. The CDR3, as DNA: TGTGCCAGCGGTTGGGCGGAGCAAGAGACCCAGTACTTC.